Detailed here is one T cell receptor (beta chain). Its antigen is undetermined. Clones were read by immunoSEQ multiplex PCR, and TCRdb kept only the in-frame ones, dropping some. Among 13,000 to 15,000 clones listed, under 95% were seen once. The data were obtained in a study of OX40 agonist ivuxolimab in advanced cancers. Broader study findings: Partial responders treated at 0.1-3.0 mg/kg exhibited clonal expansion among the lowest measured. CD4+ and CD8+ blood T cells expanded clonally by week 6 at 0.1 to 3.0 mg/kg. CD8+ T cells showed, on average, more clonal expansion than CD4+ cells.

V was shortened by 6 bases and J by 3 bases, with 20 bases between the two germline ends. Germline loops: CDR1 MDHEN, CDR2 SYDVKM. The CDR3 contains 16 residues. The sequence was obtained from an adult with an advanced solid tumor such as melanoma, head and neck, liver or kidney cancer. This sequence joins TRBV28 and TRBJ1-1; no reliable D call. Sequenced here: CD4+ or CD8+ T cells sorted from blood, sampled in a trial of the OX40 agonist ivuxolimab. For the CDR3, the DNA is TGTGCCAGCAGCCCCAGTTACGCCCTACGGGACACTGAAGCTTTCTTT. Translated, it gives CASSPSYALRDTEAFF.